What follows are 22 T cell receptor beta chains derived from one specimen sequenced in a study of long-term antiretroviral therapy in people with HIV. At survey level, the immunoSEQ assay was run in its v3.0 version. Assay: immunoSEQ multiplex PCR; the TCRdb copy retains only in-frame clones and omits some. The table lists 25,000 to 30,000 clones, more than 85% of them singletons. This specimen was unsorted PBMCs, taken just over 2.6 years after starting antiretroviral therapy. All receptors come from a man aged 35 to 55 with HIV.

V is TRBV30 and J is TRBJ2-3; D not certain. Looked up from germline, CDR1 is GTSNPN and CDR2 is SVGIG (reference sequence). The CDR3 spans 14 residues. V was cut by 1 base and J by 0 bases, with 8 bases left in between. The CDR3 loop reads CAWSGLSSTDTQYF. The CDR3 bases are TGTGCCTGGAGTGGTTTGTCTAGCACAGATACGCAGTATTTT.

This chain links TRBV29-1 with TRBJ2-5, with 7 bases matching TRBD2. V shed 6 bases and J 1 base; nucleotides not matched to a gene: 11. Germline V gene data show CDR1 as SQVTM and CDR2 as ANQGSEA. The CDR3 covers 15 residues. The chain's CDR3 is CSVPRLARGQETQYF. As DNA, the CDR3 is TGCAGCGTGCCGAGACTAGCCCGGGGCCAAGAGACCCAGTACTTC. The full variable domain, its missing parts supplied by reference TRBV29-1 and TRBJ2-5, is SAVISQKPSRDICQRGTSLTIQCQVDSQVTMMFWYRQQPGQSLTLIATANQGSEATYESGFVIDKFPISRPNLTFSTLTVSNMSPEDSSIYLCSVPRLARGQETQYFGPGTRLLVL.

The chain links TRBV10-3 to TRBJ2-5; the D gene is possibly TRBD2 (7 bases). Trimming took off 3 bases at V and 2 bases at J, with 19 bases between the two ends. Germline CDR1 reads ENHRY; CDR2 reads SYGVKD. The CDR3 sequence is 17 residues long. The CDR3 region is CAISEAEAGAKQETQYF. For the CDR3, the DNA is TGTGCCATCAGTGAAGCGGAGGCGGGGGCCAAACAAGAGACCCAGTACTTC.

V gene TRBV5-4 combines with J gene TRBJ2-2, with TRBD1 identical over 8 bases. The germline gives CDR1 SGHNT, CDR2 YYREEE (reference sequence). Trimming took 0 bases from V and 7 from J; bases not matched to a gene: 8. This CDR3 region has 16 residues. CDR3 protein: CASSLVSGGGYGELFF. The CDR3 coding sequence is TGTGCCAGCAGCTTGGTGTCAGGGGGCGGATACGGGGAGCTGTTTTTT.

The CDR3 DNA is TGCGCCAGCAGCCACGGACAGAGCACAGATACGCAGTATTTT. Amino acids: CASSHGQSTDTQYF. V and J are TRBV4-3 and TRBJ2-3, with a tentative D call TRBD1 (6 bases). V was clipped by 3 bases and J by 0 bases, with 7 bases between them. The germline gives CDR1 LGHNA, CDR2 YSLEER. The CDR3 sequence is 14 residues long.

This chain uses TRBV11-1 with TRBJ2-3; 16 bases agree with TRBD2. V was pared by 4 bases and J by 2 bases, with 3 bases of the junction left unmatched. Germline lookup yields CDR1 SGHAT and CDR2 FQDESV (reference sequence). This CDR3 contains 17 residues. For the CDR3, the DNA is TGTGCCAGCAGCTCGGGACTAGCGGGGGGGGTCACAGATACGCAGTATTTT. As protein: CASSSGLAGGVTDTQYF. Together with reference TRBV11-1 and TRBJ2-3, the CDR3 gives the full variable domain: EAEVAQSPRYKITEKSQAVAFWCDPISGHATLYWYRQILGQGPELLVQFQDESVVDDSQLPKDRFSAERLKGVDSTLKIQPAELGDSAMYLCASSSGLAGGVTDTQYFGPGTRLTVL.

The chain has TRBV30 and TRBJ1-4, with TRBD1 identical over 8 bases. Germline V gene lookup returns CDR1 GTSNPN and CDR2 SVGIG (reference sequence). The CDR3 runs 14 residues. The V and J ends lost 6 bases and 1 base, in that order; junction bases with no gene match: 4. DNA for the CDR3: TGTGCCTGCAGCAGGGGGCTAACTAATGAAAAACTGTTTTTT. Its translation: CACSRGLTNEKLFF.

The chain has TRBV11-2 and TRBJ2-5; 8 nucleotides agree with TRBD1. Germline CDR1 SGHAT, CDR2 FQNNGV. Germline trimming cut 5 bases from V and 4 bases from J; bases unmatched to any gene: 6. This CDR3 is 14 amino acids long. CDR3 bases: TGTGCCAGCAGCACCCAGGGGGCGCGAGAGACCCAGTACTTC. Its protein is CASSTQGARETQYF.

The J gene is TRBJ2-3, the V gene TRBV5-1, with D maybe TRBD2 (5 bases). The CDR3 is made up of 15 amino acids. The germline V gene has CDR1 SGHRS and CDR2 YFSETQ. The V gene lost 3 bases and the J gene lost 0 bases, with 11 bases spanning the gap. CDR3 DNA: TGCGCCAGCAGCTCAGACTACCTTAGCACAGATACGCAGTATTTT. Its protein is CASSSDYLSTDTQYF.

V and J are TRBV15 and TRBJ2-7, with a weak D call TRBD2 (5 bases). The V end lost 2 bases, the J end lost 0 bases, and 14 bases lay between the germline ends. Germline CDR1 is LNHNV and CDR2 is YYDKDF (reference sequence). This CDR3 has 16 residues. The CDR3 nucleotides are TGTGCCACCAGCAGATCCCGCCGGGATAACTCCTACGAGCAGTACTTC. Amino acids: CATSRSRRDNSYEQYF.

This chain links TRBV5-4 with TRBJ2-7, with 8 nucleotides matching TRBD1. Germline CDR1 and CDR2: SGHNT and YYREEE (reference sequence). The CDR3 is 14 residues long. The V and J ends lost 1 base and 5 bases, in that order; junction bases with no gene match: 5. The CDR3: CASSLNRGYDEQYF. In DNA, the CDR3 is TGTGCCAGCAGCTTGAACAGGGGGTACGACGAGCAGTACTTC.

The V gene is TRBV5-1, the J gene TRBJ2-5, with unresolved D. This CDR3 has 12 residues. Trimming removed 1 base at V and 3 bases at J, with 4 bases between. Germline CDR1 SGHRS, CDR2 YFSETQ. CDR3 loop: CASSLTEETQYF. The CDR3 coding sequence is TGCGCCAGCAGCTTGACAGAAGAGACCCAGTACTTC.

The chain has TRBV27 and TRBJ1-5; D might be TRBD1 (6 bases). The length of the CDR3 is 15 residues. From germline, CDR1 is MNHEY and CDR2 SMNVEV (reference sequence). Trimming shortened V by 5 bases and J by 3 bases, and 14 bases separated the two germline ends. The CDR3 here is CASSRSQGPNQPQHF. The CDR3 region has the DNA TGTGCCAGCAGTCGCTCCCAGGGGCCCAATCAGCCCCAGCATTTT.

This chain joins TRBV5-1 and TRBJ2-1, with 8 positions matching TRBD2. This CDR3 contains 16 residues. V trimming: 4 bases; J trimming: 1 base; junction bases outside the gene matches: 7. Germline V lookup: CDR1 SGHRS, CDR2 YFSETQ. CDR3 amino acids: CASSTGGVGSYNEQFF. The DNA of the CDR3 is TGCGCCAGCAGCACCGGGGGGGTGGGATCCTACAATGAGCAGTTCTTC.

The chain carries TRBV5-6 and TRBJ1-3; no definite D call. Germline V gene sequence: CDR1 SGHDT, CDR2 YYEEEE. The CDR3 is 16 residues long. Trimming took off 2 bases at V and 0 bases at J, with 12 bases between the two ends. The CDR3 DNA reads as TGTGCCAGCAGCTTAGTGGGCCCGAGCTCTGGAAACACCATATATTTT. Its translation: CASSLVGPSSGNTIYF.

The CDR3 region has the DNA TGTGCCAGCAAGTCCAGGGGAGGGAACACTGAAGCTTTCTTT. Protein sequence: CASKSRGGNTEAFF. The chain is built from TRBV27 and TRBJ1-1, with a weak D call TRBD1 (6 bases). V was shortened by 7 bases and J by 1 base, with 13 bases between the two germline ends. Germline CDR1 and CDR2: MNHEY and SMNVEV (reference sequence). The CDR3 runs 14 residues.

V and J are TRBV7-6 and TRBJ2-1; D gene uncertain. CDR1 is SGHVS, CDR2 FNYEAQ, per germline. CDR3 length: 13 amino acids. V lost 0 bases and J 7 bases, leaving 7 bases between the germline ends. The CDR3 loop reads CASSLAVGNEQFF. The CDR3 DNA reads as TGTGCCAGCAGCTTAGCGGTGGGGAATGAGCAGTTCTTC.

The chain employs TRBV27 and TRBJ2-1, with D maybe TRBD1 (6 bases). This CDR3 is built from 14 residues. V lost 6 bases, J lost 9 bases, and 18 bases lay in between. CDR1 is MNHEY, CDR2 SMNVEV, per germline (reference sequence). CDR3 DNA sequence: TGTGCCAGCAGCCGGGACACCCGGGGCCTTGAGCAGTTCTTC. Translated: CASSRDTRGLEQFF.

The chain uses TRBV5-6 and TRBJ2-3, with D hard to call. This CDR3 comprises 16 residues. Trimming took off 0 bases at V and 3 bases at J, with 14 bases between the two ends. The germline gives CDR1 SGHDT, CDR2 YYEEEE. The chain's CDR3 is CASSLDRLEMTDTQYF. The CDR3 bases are TGTGCCAGCAGCTTGGATCGCTTAGAAATGACAGATACGCAGTATTTT. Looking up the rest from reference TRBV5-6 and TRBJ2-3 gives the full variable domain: DAGVTQSPTHLIKTRGQQVTLRCSPKSGHDTVSWYQQALGQGPQFIFQYYEEEERQRGNFPDRFSGHQFPNYSSELNVNALLLGDSALYLCASSLDRLEMTDTQYFGPGTRLTVL.

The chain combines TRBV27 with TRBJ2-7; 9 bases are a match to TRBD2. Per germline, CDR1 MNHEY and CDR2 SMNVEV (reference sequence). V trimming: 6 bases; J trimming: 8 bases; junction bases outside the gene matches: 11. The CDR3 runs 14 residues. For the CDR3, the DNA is TGTGCCAGCAGCCCGGGACTAGCTAGCCCTCAGCAGTACTTC. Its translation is CASSPGLASPQQYF.

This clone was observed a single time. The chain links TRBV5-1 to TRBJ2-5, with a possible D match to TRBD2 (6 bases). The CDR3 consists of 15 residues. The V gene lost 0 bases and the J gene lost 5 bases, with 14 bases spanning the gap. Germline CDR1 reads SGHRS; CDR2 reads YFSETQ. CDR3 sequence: CASSLGGGELETQYF. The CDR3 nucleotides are TGCGCCAGCAGCTTGGGGGGAGGAGAGTTGGAGACCCAGTACTTC.

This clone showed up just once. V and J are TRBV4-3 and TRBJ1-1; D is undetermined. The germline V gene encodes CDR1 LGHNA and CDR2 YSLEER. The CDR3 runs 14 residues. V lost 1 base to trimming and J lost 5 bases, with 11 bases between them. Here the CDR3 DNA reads TGCGCCAGCAGCCAAGGGAGCGGAGGAACTGAAGCTTTCTTT. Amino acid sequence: CASSQGSGGTEAFF.